This TCR beta chain was sequenced for a study of cytomegalovirus exposure and HLA in healthy donors (dated by TCRdb to the late 2010s). The study in broad terms: An earlier analysis of some 600 of the donors reported about 260 Gb of sequence data and 95 million to 130 million unique TCR beta sequences obtained from around 170 million T cells. Both class I and class II loci were covered by HLA typing, at four-digit resolution. The number of typed donors differed by locus: roughly 629-640 for A, B, C, DRB1 and DQB1; approximately 530 for DQA1; 606 for DPA1; and 400 to 480 for DPB1. A later genetic analysis took genome-wide SNP genotypes for about 55% of the 666 donors and used that subset as a discovery cohort. An earlier analysis of about 600 of the donors used high-throughput TCR beta sequencing to judge whether each TCR beta V gene segment behaved as functional or pseudogenic. All discovery cohort repertoires had been generated using a single sequencing platform. Among some 400 genotyped donors of the cohort, an average of roughly 230,000 unique TCR beta nucleotide sequences was sequenced per donor, of which about 20% were non-productive. An early release covering roughly 600 HLA-typed donors comprised about 290 gigabases of sequencing data and tens of millions of unique TCR sequences. High-throughput TCR immunosequencing, statistical association of individual TCRs with disease status, and machine learning were combined to predict cytomegalovirus infection status. The T cell repertoires of 700 or so subjects were profiled by immunosequencing and related to cytomegalovirus serostatus. Along with the roughly 700-subject first cohort, a separate validation cohort of over 90 different subjects was used. In a later analysis, previously published TCR beta repertoires from some 640 donors were re-analyzed and high-resolution HLA genotyping was added so that TCR occurrence patterns could be studied. The later analysis used no new phenotypic data to find candidate immune exposures, relying instead on TCR beta sequences and their occurrence across donors. The study was designed to test whether signatures of past pathogen exposure could be identified by cataloging public T cell receptors. Donor age, sex, ethnicity and CMV serostatus were compiled alongside the repertoire data. A handful of DR-DQ haplotypes were handled as single units for association and clustering because linkage in the cohort was strong. The genetic ancestry cluster associated with self-reported Caucasian donors included 81% of the roughly 400 genotyped donors. Results the study describes overall, beyond this receptor: In the study, some 160 TCR beta chains were listed as associated with cytomegalovirus. In vitro tests confirmed that three of the cytomegalovirus-associated TCR beta chains recognize cytomegalovirus antigens. According to the authors, the approach could potentially be generalized to other disease states and immunological phenotypes. In a later genetic analysis, a missense DCLRE1C variant was associated with V-gene and J-gene trimming of TCR beta chains, and the association was replicated in an independent cohort. Most TCR sequences were seen in very few donors, while some public TCRs were found in many individuals. In a later analysis, HLA-associated TCR beta chains showed more clonal expansion and lower generation probabilities than non-associated chains that were equally common. Some IMGT-functional V segments, including TRBV6-2 and TRBV6-3, could not be told apart with the 87-base-pair reads, so those segments were excluded. In a later analysis, the rate of TCR association differed among HLA loci, with DRB1 alleles having the most associated TCRs and HLA-C alleles having the fewest. Assigning TCR associations to individual alleles was difficult when HLA alleles, especially DR and DQ, strongly co-occurred. Broadly in line with IMGT annotations, most TCR beta V segments showed up in productive rearrangements about 90% or about 30% of the time in an earlier analysis of several hundred of the donors. According to a later analysis, most CMV-associated TCR beta chains appeared to be HLA-restricted, and the HLA associations seemed to be driven largely by CMV exposure. Specific HLA alleles were associated with over 15,000 TCR beta sequences at a false discovery rate of 0.05 in a later analysis. Linkage disequilibrium might explain the correlated functional status among segregating V segments, but an unknown experimental factor could not be ruled out. HLA typing was unavailable for some donors at each locus, so association tests used only the typed subset. The classifier was reported to diagnose cytomegalovirus status with high specificity and sensitivity in both the original and validation cohorts. A later genetic analysis reported fewer N-insertions in productive TCRs among donors in an Asian-associated ancestry cluster than the 666-donor mean. A further reported finding was that TCR beta sequences accurately predicted the HLA-A and HLA-B alleles for most subjects in the first cohort. A cluster of highly shared sequence variants was judged likely to represent a technical artifact of the sequencing pipeline. The earlier analysis of about 600 of the donors excluded roughly 16 rarely observed V segments, including chromosome 9 orphons, because counts were too low. In this cohort, only TCR beta chains were sequenced, and detectable features were limited by the absence of alpha or paired-chain data. Several of the top co-occurrence clusters appeared to be linked to parvovirus B19, influenza, CMV and Epstein-Barr virus, according to a later analysis. Roughly uniform sequencing depth across donors was assumed in presence/absence analyses, although this assumption may not hold. For the cohort, immune exposure information was limited to CMV serostatus.

Libraries were made using the immunoSEQ multiplex PCR assay. For the multiplex PCR, a mixture combining 60 forward primers for TCR Vbeta segments and 13 reverse primers for TCR Jbeta segments was used. The CDR3 region of rearranged TCR beta genes was amplified from genomic DNA by a multiplex PCR assay. The Illumina HiSeq System was used to sequence the amplified TCR beta libraries as 87-base-pair reads. The original pipeline was this. A later analysis tallied around 82 million unique TCR beta chains across the 660 or so repertoires, and some 10 million of those chains were shared by two or more donors. A nearest-neighbor algorithm error-corrected the raw reads and collapsed the reads into unique sequences, merging closely related sequences to remove PCR and sequencing errors. V, D and J gene segments were assigned by aligning CDR3 sequences to IMGT reference sequences. Each retained sequence needed at least a six-nucleotide match to both a V gene segment and a J gene segment. Rearrangements were called productive when the CDR3 lacked stop codons and stayed in frame with V and J; all others were non-productive. CDR3 was defined according to IMGT convention as the region running from the second conserved V-encoded cysteine to the conserved J-encoded phenylalanine. The earlier analysis of about 610 of the donors excluded any sequence lacking an unambiguous match to a single V gene segment. In an earlier analysis of approximately 500 of the donors, a V segment was called functional when productive rearrangements were above 56.7%, and segregating when the standard deviation between donors exceeded 5%. A statistical classification framework was built to diagnose cytomegalovirus status from the catalog of TCR beta chain sequences. A later analysis assigned V and J genes by comparing TCR nucleotide sequences with IMGT/GENE-DB human TR gene sequences. Using the TCRdist pipeline, a later analysis assigned CDR3 sequences along with most-parsimonious VDJ recombination scenarios. In a later analysis, each TCR beta chain was defined by its CDR3 amino acid sequence together with its V-gene family, and reads lacking a unique V-gene family were excluded. As a way to deal with suspected cross-contamination and a sequencing artifact, a later analysis dropped over 550 nucleotide sequences that were highly shared and had low generation probability. A later analysis calculated a clonal expansion index for each public chain from normalized within-repertoire ranks of inferred template counts. In a later analysis, generation probabilities were computed with a VDJ recombination model fitted to out-of-frame rearrangements, and the resulting probabilities were checked against IGoR. In a later analysis, TCR-TCR, TCR-HLA and TCR-CMV co-occurrence was scored with hypergeometric tests, and a repertoire-size bias correction was applied to TCR pairs. False discovery rates were estimated in a later analysis by permuting HLA or CMV assignments 20 times. In a later analysis, co-occurring TCRs were grouped using DBSCAN, and TCRdist sequence similarity was added for clustering within HLA-allele-positive subsets. Co-occurrence clustering excluded repertoires with fewer than 30,000 or more than 120,000 public chains, plus five with anomalous nucleotide sharing. TCRdb provides this immuneACCESS table in a form limited to in-frame rearrangements. Some clones are lacking; in checked studies, under half of them reflect an unresolved V gene, and why the rest are absent is not known. Clone size and the V and J calls come from that table; the DNA yielded D and trimming. Across this sample there are about 300,000 clones, with 75% to 90% seen only once. 3.5% to 4% of the sample is in the top ten clones.

The CDR3 spans 13 residues, from the cysteine through the phenylalanine. The kept DNA is CDR3 alone, 39 bases in frame from the first base. Deletion took 2 bases off V and 2 bases off J, with a span of 7 bases between the germline ends. CDR1 and CDR2, looked up from the germline V gene, are SGHRS and YFSETQ. A word on this clone: The clone's antigen remains unknown. No quality values exist for individual bases; no much larger clone is one base distant.

The cohort was made up of about 670 healthy bone marrow donors. At the time of sampling, all cohort members were nominally healthy, though unrecorded immune exposures were likely present. The donor was CMV seropositive and was included in the group of 250 to 350 seropositive cohort members. Each donor provided a peripheral blood sample, and peripheral blood mononuclear cells were used for TCR beta sequencing. The Qiagen DNeasy Blood Extraction Kit was used to extract genomic DNA from the blood cell samples. The TCR comes from a man aged 35 to 55 in good health and CMV-seropositive. Sequenced sample: PBMCs. Recombination connected TRBV5-1 to TRBJ2-5; TRBD1 is a possible D gene, resting on 5 matching bases. The DNA sequence is given as TGCGCCAGCAGCTTATACAGGCAAGAGACCCAGTACTTC. Translated, this is CASSLYRQETQYF.